Below are 4 T cell receptor beta chains sequenced from a single sample in a study of regulatory T cells in long-lasting Graves disease. Sample time point: persistent/refractory GD, antithyroid drugs over 5 years with positive TRAb. PBMC-extracted RNA yielded the TCR library. Libraries of TCR beta came from iRepertoire HTBI primers plus Arm-PCR of CDR3 regions. TCRdb recomputed calls from the multiplex PCR reads with MiXCR, one row per CDR3 protein. The sample consists of 350,000 to 500,000 distinct CDR3 sequences, around 23% of them appearing once. This material consisted of peripheral blood mononuclear cells (PBMCs), taken when the disease was refractory, from a patient treated with antithyroid drugs. Receptor source: a female donor with Graves disease.

This clonotype was seen at least ten times. The V gene is TRBV28, the J gene TRBJ2-7, with TRBD2 as a possible D gene (5 bases). There are 15 residues in the CDR3. V lost 2 bases, J lost 6 bases, and 17 bases lay in between. Germline CDR1 reads MDHEN; CDR2 reads SYDVKM. CDR3 amino acids: CASSLAGSLNSEQYF. The DNA of the CDR3 is TGTGCCAGCAGTTTAGCGGGCTCACTCAATAGCGAGCAGTACTTC.

This clonotype was found many times. The V gene is TRBV2, the J gene TRBJ2-5; 7 bases match TRBD2. V lost 3 bases and J lost 0; bases outside the gene matches: 4. CDR1 is SNHLY and CDR2 is FYNNEI in the germline V gene. The CDR3 covers 15 residues. This CDR3 is CASSDQGTNQETQYF. Here the CDR3 DNA reads TGTGCCAGCAGTGATCAAGGGACTAACCAAGAGACCCAGTACTTC.

The chain combines TRBV11-2 with TRBJ2-5, with D possibly TRBD1 on 6 matching bases. The CDR3 extends over 13 amino acids. The V gene's germline CDR1 is SGHAT and CDR2 FQNNGV. Trimming pared 5 bases from V and 11 bases from J, leaving 18 bases between. CDR3 sequence (DNA): TGTGCCAGCAGCCTTTATCAGGGGAGCCAGCAGTACTTC. Translation gives CASSLYQGSQQYF.

V gene TRBV4-1 combines with J gene TRBJ1-2; possibly TRBD1 for D (5 bases). The CDR3 runs 14 residues. Trimming shortened V by 2 bases and J by 4 bases, and 11 bases separated the two germline ends. The V gene's germline CDR1 is MGHRA and CDR2 YSYEKL. The CDR3 protein is CASSQNRDGYGYTF. The CDR3 region has the DNA TGCGCCAGCAGCCAAAACCGGGACGGCTATGGCTACACCTTC.